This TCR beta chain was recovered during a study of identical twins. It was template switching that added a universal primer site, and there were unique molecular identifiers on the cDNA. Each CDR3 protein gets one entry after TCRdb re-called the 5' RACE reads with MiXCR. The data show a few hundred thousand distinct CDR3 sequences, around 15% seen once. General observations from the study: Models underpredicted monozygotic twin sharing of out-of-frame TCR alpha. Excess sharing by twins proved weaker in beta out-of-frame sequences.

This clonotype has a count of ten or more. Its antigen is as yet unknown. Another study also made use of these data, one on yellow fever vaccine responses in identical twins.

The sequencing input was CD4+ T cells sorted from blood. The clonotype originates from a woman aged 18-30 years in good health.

As DNA, the CDR3 is TGCAGTGCTAGAGGACAGGGGAACACCGGGGAGCTGTTTTTT. Protein sequence: CSARGQGNTGELFF. This chain joins TRBV20-1 and TRBJ2-2; 7 bases match TRBD1. After removal of 1 base from V and 1 base from J, the junction contained 0 bases not matched to a gene. Germline assignment: CDR1 DFQATT and CDR2 SNEGSKA (reference sequence). This CDR3 is 14 amino acids long.